The clone carrying this T cell receptor (beta chain) was observed a handful of times. Germline and junction disagree at one end, which may indicate a read error. Germline CDR1 SEHNR, CDR2 FQNEAQ (reference sequence). The CDR3 is made up of 16 amino acids. The record originates from a study of cytomegalovirus exposure and HLA in healthy donors. With 60 Vbeta and 13 Jbeta primers, the PCR was carried out. TCRdb's copy holds only in-frame clones and misses some; the assay was immunoSEQ multiplex PCR. Of some 150,000 clones in the sample, more than 65% are singletons; the top ten hold about 1.6%. J is TRBJ1-4 and V is TRBV7-9; no clear D gene. The sequenced sample consisted of PBMCs. The source is a male donor in good health and CMV-seronegative. The CDR3 protein is CSSSLVSWTTNEKLFF. The CDR3, as DNA: TGTTCCAGCAGCTTAGTTAGCTGGACAACTAATGAAAAACTGTTTTTT.